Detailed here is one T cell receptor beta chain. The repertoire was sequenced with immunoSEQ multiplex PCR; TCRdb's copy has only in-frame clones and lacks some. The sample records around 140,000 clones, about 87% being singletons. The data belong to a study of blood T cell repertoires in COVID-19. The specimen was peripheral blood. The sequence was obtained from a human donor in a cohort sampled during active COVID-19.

In DNA, the CDR3 is TGCAGCGTTTTGGGCTTGGCTAGCGGGGGTAAGAGAGAGACCCAGTACTTC. Translation: CSVLGLASGGKRETQYF. The chain recombines TRBV29-1 with TRBJ2-5, with 10 bases matching TRBD2. The V gene's germline CDR1 is SQVTM and CDR2 ANQGSEA. This CDR3 region has 17 residues. Trimming cost V 5 bases and J 4 bases; bases outside gene matches: 16.